This TCR beta chain is from a study of blood T cell repertoires in COVID-19. Study in general: The United States, Italy and Spain provided the acute and convalescent COVID-19 samples.

Profiled with immunoSEQ multiplex PCR; TCRdb holds only in-frame clones, not every one. The repertoire holds roughly 160,000 clones, with almost 85% as singletons. V was pared by 6 bases and J by 0 bases, with 20 bases between. The CDR3 is made up of 17 amino acids. The rearrangement links TRBV23-1 to TRBJ1-1; weak D call: TRBD1 (5 bases). TRBV23-1 is designated an ORF whose function remains uncertain. The specimen was peripheral blood. The receptor was derived from a woman aged 80 or over with COVID-19, enrolled during active disease. DNA of the CDR3: TGCGCCAGCAGACGGTGGACACGAATCGCCATGAACACTGAAGCTTTCTTT. Protein sequence: CASRRWTRIAMNTEAFF.